This is a list of T cell receptor beta chains from one sample in a study of shared clonotypes between healthy human individuals. Sequencing used immunoSEQ multiplex PCR; TCRdb keeps in-frame clones, though not all of them. The data contain a few million clones, 90% to 95% of them seen just once; the ten biggest clones take up around 0.4%. What was sequenced was naive CD4+ T cells from PBMCs. Receptors originate from a man between 18 and 35 years old in good health. Some clones in this sample may be carry-over from other donors' samples. Both conserved end residues are part of each CDR3. D genes are given only for firm matches. Where a row states a size, it is once, few, many or the class of an expanded clone; other rows omit it.

clone size: once
CDR3 length: 15
D gene: -
J gene: TRBJ2-5
V gene: TRBV28
CDR3 protein: CASSLAQGGSETQYF
CDR3 DNA: TGTGCCAGCAGTTTGGCACAGGGGGGGTCAGAGACCCAGTACTTC

clone size: -
CDR3 length: 15
D gene: -
J gene: TRBJ2-1
V gene: TRBV27
CDR3 protein: CASSLDLSSYNEQFF
CDR3 DNA: TGTGCCAGCAGTTTAGACCTTAGCTCCTACAATGAGCAGTTCTTC

clone size: -
CDR3 length: 16
D gene: TRBD1
J gene: TRBJ2-7
V gene: TRBV11-2
CDR3 protein: CASSPYAGGYTYEQYF
CDR3 DNA: TGTGCCAGCAGCCCCTATGCAGGGGGATACACCTACGAGCAGTACTTC

clone size: -
CDR3 length: 15
D gene: -
J gene: TRBJ2-3
V gene: TRBV19
CDR3 protein: CASSPTVASTDTQYF
CDR3 DNA: TGTGCCAGTAGCCCGACAGTAGCGAGCACAGATACGCAGTATTTT

clone size: -
CDR3 length: 13
D gene: -
J gene: TRBJ1-1
V gene: TRBV11-3
CDR3 protein: CASSSQMNTEAFF
CDR3 DNA: TGTGCCAGCAGCTCTCAGATGAACACTGAAGCTTTCTTT

clone size: -
CDR3 length: 16
D gene: TRBD1
J gene: TRBJ1-6
V gene: TRBV7-9
CDR3 protein: CASSRFPGQYNSPLHF
CDR3 DNA: TGTGCCAGCAGCCGTTTCCCGGGACAGTATAATTCACCCCTCCACTTT

clone size: -
CDR3 length: 14
D gene: TRBD1
J gene: TRBJ1-1
V gene: TRBV9
CDR3 protein: CASTKTGANTEAFF
CDR3 DNA: TGTGCCAGCACCAAGACAGGGGCGAACACTGAAGCTTTCTTT

clone size: -
CDR3 length: 12
D gene: TRBD1
J gene: TRBJ1-2
V gene: TRBV27
CDR3 protein: CASSGGTVGYTF
CDR3 DNA: TGTGCCAGCAGTGGGGGGACAGTTGGCTACACCTTC

clone size: -
CDR3 length: 12
D gene: -
J gene: TRBJ1-1
V gene: TRBV10-2
CDR3 protein: CASNRGVTEAFF
CDR3 DNA: TGCGCCAGCAATAGGGGGGTCACTGAAGCTTTCTTT

clone size: few
CDR3 length: 14
D gene: -
J gene: TRBJ1-5
V gene: TRBV7-8
CDR3 protein: CASSYGLQNQPQHF
CDR3 DNA: TGTGCCAGCAGCTACGGGCTGCAAAATCAGCCCCAGCATTTT

clone size: -
CDR3 length: 14
D gene: -
J gene: TRBJ2-7
V gene: TRBV7-9
CDR3 protein: CASSSTYQRGEQYF
CDR3 DNA: TGTGCCAGCAGTTCGACTTACCAACGGGGCGAGCAGTACTTC

clone size: once
CDR3 length: 13
D gene: -
J gene: TRBJ2-5
V gene: TRBV6-5
CDR3 protein: CASSSGRQETQYF
CDR3 DNA: TGTGCCAGCAGTTCGGGGCGTCAAGAGACCCAGTACTTC

clone size: -
CDR3 length: 14
D gene: -
J gene: TRBJ1-4
V gene: TRBV30
CDR3 protein: CAWSPSGPSEKLFF
CDR3 DNA: TGTGCCTGGAGCCCCTCGGGACCCTCTGAAAAACTGTTTTTT

clone size: -
CDR3 length: 15
D gene: -
J gene: TRBJ1-1
V gene: TRBV5-1
CDR3 protein: CASSFSNSMNTEAFF
CDR3 DNA: TGCGCCAGCAGCTTCAGCAATTCCATGAACACTGAAGCTTTCTTT

clone size: -
CDR3 length: 14
D gene: -
J gene: TRBJ1-2
V gene: TRBV11-2
CDR3 protein: CASSLEQANYGYTF
CDR3 DNA: TGTGCCAGCAGCTTAGAACAGGCGAACTATGGCTACACCTTC

clone size: -
CDR3 length: 16
D gene: -
J gene: TRBJ2-6
V gene: TRBV7-3
CDR3 protein: CASSLMGLSGANVLTF
CDR3 DNA: TGTGCCAGCAGCTTAATGGGACTCTCTGGGGCCAACGTCCTGACTTTC

clone size: -
CDR3 length: 16
D gene: -
J gene: TRBJ1-5
V gene: TRBV21-1
CDR3 protein: CASPWVGVVSGQPQHF
CDR3 DNA: TGTGCCAGCCCCTGGGTGGGTGTGGTCTCAGGGCAGCCCCAGCATTTT

clone size: -
CDR3 length: 16
D gene: -
J gene: TRBJ2-1
V gene: TRBV6-1
CDR3 protein: CASSATSEYSGNEQFF
CDR3 DNA: TGTGCCAGCAGTGCCACTAGTGAGTACTCGGGGAATGAGCAGTTCTTC

clone size: once
CDR3 length: 13
D gene: -
J gene: TRBJ2-1
V gene: TRBV7-2
CDR3 protein: CASSLARSNEQFF
CDR3 DNA: TGTGCCAGCAGCTTGGCCAGGTCCAATGAGCAGTTCTTC

clone size: -
CDR3 length: 15
D gene: TRBD2
J gene: TRBJ2-4
V gene: TRBV5-1
CDR3 protein: CASSHASGGKNIQYF
CDR3 DNA: TGCGCCAGCAGCCATGCTAGCGGGGGGAAAAACATTCAGTACTTC

clone size: -
CDR3 length: 14
D gene: -
J gene: TRBJ1-1
V gene: TRBV7-2
CDR3 protein: CASSFLISHPEAFF
CDR3 DNA: TGTGCCAGCAGCTTTCTAATTTCCCACCCTGAAGCTTTCTTT

clone size: -
CDR3 length: 16
D gene: TRBD1
J gene: TRBJ2-3
V gene: TRBV9
CDR3 protein: CASSPQTGTGAATQYF
CDR3 DNA: TGTGCCAGCAGCCCTCAAACCGGGACAGGGGCGGCTACGCAGTATTTT

clone size: -
CDR3 length: 14
D gene: -
J gene: TRBJ2-7
V gene: TRBV2
CDR3 protein: CASSESAASYEQYF
CDR3 DNA: TGTGCCAGCAGTGAATCGGCGGCCTCCTACGAGCAGTACTTC

clone size: -
CDR3 length: 16
D gene: TRBD2
J gene: TRBJ2-3
V gene: TRBV5-1
CDR3 protein: CASSRGTSASTDTQYF
CDR3 DNA: TGCGCCAGCAGCCGGGGGACTAGCGCCAGCACAGATACGCAGTATTTT

clone size: once
CDR3 length: 15
D gene: -
J gene: TRBJ2-4
V gene: TRBV6-5
CDR3 protein: CASSQGLGAKNIQYF
CDR3 DNA: TGTGCCAGCTCCCAGGGGTTAGGAGCCAAAAACATTCAGTACTTC

clone size: once
CDR3 length: 17
D gene: TRBD2
J gene: TRBJ2-3
V gene: TRBV10-1
CDR3 protein: CASTIPLAGGVADTQYF
CDR3 DNA: TGCGCCAGCACCATTCCACTAGCGGGAGGGGTCGCAGATACGCAGTATTTT

clone size: -
CDR3 length: 14
D gene: TRBD2
J gene: TRBJ2-7
V gene: TRBV28
CDR3 protein: CASRGLAGTREQYF
CDR3 DNA: TGTGCCAGCAGGGGACTAGCGGGAACTCGCGAGCAGTACTTC

clone size: -
CDR3 length: 16
D gene: TRBD2
J gene: TRBJ2-1
V gene: TRBV5-1
CDR3 protein: CASSDGLAGSYNEQFF
CDR3 DNA: TGCGCCAGCAGCGACGGACTAGCGGGTTCCTACAATGAGCAGTTCTTC

clone size: -
CDR3 length: 16
D gene: -
J gene: TRBJ2-1
V gene: TRBV30
CDR3 protein: CAWNEDFKASYNEQFF
CDR3 DNA: TGTGCCTGGAACGAGGACTTCAAAGCCTCCTACAATGAGCAGTTCTTC

clone size: -
CDR3 length: 12
D gene: -
J gene: TRBJ2-4
V gene: TRBV7-9
CDR3 protein: CASSPSEGIQYF
CDR3 DNA: TGTGCCAGCAGCCCCTCCGAGGGAATTCAGTACTTC